The TCR beta chain under discussion was sequenced for a study of cytomegalovirus exposure and HLA in healthy donors. It was with 60 Vbeta and 13 Jbeta primers that the PCR ran. The protocol was immunoSEQ multiplex PCR, while the TCRdb copy is restricted to in-frame clones and leaves out a portion. Its clone listing holds approximately 110,000 clones. With V trimmed by 4 bases and J by 2 bases, 2 bases remained unmatched. Germline-derived CDR1 and CDR2 are SGHDT and YYEEEE. The CDR3 is 13 residues long. The chain carries TRBV5-6 and TRBJ2-5, with 7 bases matching TRBD1. Input material: PBMCs. The receptor comes from a man aged 18-30 years in good health and CMV-seronegative. DNA of the CDR3: TGTGCCAGCAGCCGACAGGGTCAAGAGACCCAGTACTTC. It encodes CASSRQGQETQYF.